These 2 T cell receptor beta chains share one sample of origin, sequenced in a study of T cells in Graves' hyperthyroidism and ophthalmopathy. Researchers took RNA transcripts and amplified the TCR beta CDR3 regions from them. Using the HTBI primer set, a first-round RT-PCR was run on the TCR CDR3. TCRdb used MiXCR to reprocess the multiplex PCR reads, holding one entry per CDR3 protein. The sample contains some 570,000 distinct CDR3 sequences, under 20% of which appear only once. Sequences were obtained from blood. These receptors all stem from a woman aged 18-29 years with Graves' ophthalmopathy.

In its sample, this clonotype was seen many times. J is TRBJ1-2 and V is TRBV2; weak D call: TRBD1 (6 bases). Trimming pared 5 bases from V and 7 bases from J, leaving 14 bases between. Germline lookup yields CDR1 SNHLY and CDR2 FYNNEI. The CDR3 has 13 residues. The CDR3: CASSPQGNRGYTF. In DNA form, the CDR3 reads TGTGCCAGCAGTCCACAGGGAAACCGTGGCTACACCTTC. Full variable domain (outside the CDR3, taken from reference TRBV2 and TRBJ1-2): EPEVTQTPSHQVTQMGQEVILRCVPISNHLYFYWYRQILGQKVEFLVSFYNNEISEKSEIFDDQFSVERPDGSNFTLKIRSTKLEDSAMYFCASSPQGNRGYTFGSGTRLTVV.

The chain combines TRBV12-5 with TRBJ2-1; 9 bases fit TRBD2. Looked up from germline, CDR1 is LGHNT and CDR2 is FRNRAP. CDR3 length: 18 residues. With 1 base clipped from V and 2 bases from J, the junction kept 9 bases outside the gene matches. CDR3: CASGLAPLGGRAYNEQFF. As DNA, the CDR3 is TGTGCTAGTGGTTTGGCCCCACTCGGCGGGAGGGCCTACAATGAGCAGTTCTTC.